The 26 T cell receptor beta chains below come from one sample, sequenced in a study of shared clonotypes between healthy human individuals (dated by TCRdb to 2018 to 2021). Preparation of the library involved the immunoSEQ multiplex PCR assay. The table comes from immuneACCESS by way of TCRdb, which keeps in-frame sequences with V and J called. Part of the clones is missing from these tables; in studies checked, under half for an unresolved V gene and the rest for unknown reasons. The sample records about 1.1 million clones, around three quarters of which are singletons. Roughly 0.83% of the sample is held by the ten biggest clonotypes. The sequencing input was memory CD4+ T cells from PBMCs. The meaning of the sample's cell subset or site label: CD45RA-negative fraction. The receptors were gathered from a man younger than 30 in good health. Some clones in this sample may be carry-over from other donors' samples.

The chain is built from TRBV14 and TRBJ1-1; no reliable D call. In germline, CDR1 is SGHDN, CDR2 FVKESK. The length of the CDR3 is 17 residues. The germline V and J ends were trimmed by 0 bases and 2 bases, with 16 bases remaining between them. The CDR3: CASSQDIGEGGNTEAFF. For the CDR3, the DNA is TGTGCCAGCAGCCAAGATATCGGGGAAGGAGGTAACACTGAAGCTTTCTTT.

In regard to this clone: With a much larger clone just one base away, this may be a read error. This chain connects TRBV7-9 to TRBJ2-3, with D perhaps matching TRBD1 (5 bases). Germline assignment: CDR1 SEHNR and CDR2 FQNEAQ (reference sequence). The CDR3 is made up of 13 amino acids. Trimming cost V 5 bases and J 1 base, with 7 bases left between them. As DNA, the CDR3 is TGTGCCAGCAGCGCCAGGGGCACAGATACGCAGTATTTT. This codes for CASSARGTDTQYF.

V gene TRBV7-2 combines with J gene TRBJ1-2; perhaps TRBD1 as D (5 bases). This CDR3 comprises 13 residues. V dropped 3 bases and J dropped 8 bases, with 13 bases sitting between them. Germline CDR1 and CDR2: SGHTA and FQGNSA. This CDR3 reads CASSFLGRTGYTF. CDR3 nucleotide sequence: TGTGCCAGCAGCTTTCTGGGGCGCACCGGCTACACCTTC.

This clone was detected a few times. The rearrangement joins TRBV7-9 to TRBJ1-1; D is unresolved. Germline loops: CDR1 SEHNR, CDR2 FQNEAQ (reference sequence). The CDR3 covers 15 residues. V lost 5 bases, J lost 5 bases, and 18 bases lay in between. The CDR3 nucleotides are TGTGCCAGCAGCCCCCCGGGTGGTGAAGAAACTGAAGCTTTCTTT. Protein: CASSPPGGEETEAFF.

This chain uses TRBV9 with TRBJ2-7; 11 nucleotides line up with TRBD2. The CDR3 has 16 residues. Germline CDR1 SGDLS, CDR2 YYNGEE. Trimming removed 0 bases from V and 2 bases from J; junction bases left unmatched: 4. CDR3 nucleotides: TGTGCCAGCAGCGTAGATTCTAGCGGGAGGACCTACGAGCAGTACTTC. Translating it yields CASSVDSSGRTYEQYF.

V gene TRBV7-9 combines with J gene TRBJ2-5, with D hard to call. The CDR3 loop spans 13 amino acids. Germline CDR1 reads SEHNR; CDR2 reads FQNEAQ (reference sequence). V gave up 4 bases and J gave up 5 bases, with 11 bases separating them. The CDR3 nucleotides read TGTGCCAGCAGCTCGCTCGGTCGGGAGACCCAGTACTTC. It codes for CASSSLGRETQYF.

This clone came up a few times. The V call is TRBV6-1, the J call TRBJ1-5; no definite D call. Trimming left V 9 bases short and J 9 bases short, with 12 bases between. The CDR3 totals 11 residues. Germline CDR1 MNHNS, CDR2 SASEGT. This CDR3 reads CASENEGPQHF. CDR3 sequence (DNA): TGTGCCAGTGAGAATGAGGGGCCCCAGCATTTT.

This chain connects TRBV30 to TRBJ2-5; possible D gene TRBD1, 5 bases. The CDR3 is 15 amino acids. Germline V lookup: CDR1 GTSNPN, CDR2 SVGIG (reference sequence). Trimming removed 5 bases from V and 0 bases from J, with 16 bases in between. CDR3 in DNA: TGTGCCTGGGCGAGACAGATAAGTTACCAAGAGACCCAGTACTTC. Translation: CAWARQISYQETQYF. Variable domain in full (rest from reference TRBV30 and TRBJ2-5): SQTIHQWPATLVQPVGSPLSLECTVEGTSNPNLYWYRQAAGRGLQLLFYSVGIGQISSEVPQNLSASRPQDRQFILSSKKLLLSDSGFYLCAWARQISYQETQYFGPGTRLLVL.

This chain uses TRBV5-1 with TRBJ1-1; D remains ambiguous. CDR1 SGHRS and CDR2 YFSETQ come from the germline V gene. Trimming stripped 4 bases from V and 0 bases from J, with 13 bases between. The CDR3 spans 15 residues. CDR3 residues: CASSRTTVMNTEAFF. As DNA, the CDR3 is TGCGCCAGCAGCCGTACAACCGTCATGAACACTGAAGCTTTCTTT.

The J gene is TRBJ2-1, the V gene TRBV19; D is unclear. V lost 8 bases to trimming and J lost 0 bases, with 14 bases between them. This CDR3 region has 15 residues. Germline CDR1 LNHDA, CDR2 SQIVND (reference sequence). The CDR3 DNA sequence: TGTGCCAGTGGAACTACGGTAAGCTCCTACAATGAGCAGTTCTTC. This encodes CASGTTVSSYNEQFF.

On this clone: Other nucleotide sequences from this sample produce the same CDR3. The V and J genes are TRBV2 and TRBJ1-2; maybe TRBD1 (5 bases). CDR3 size: 13 residues. V was shortened by 0 bases and J by 5 bases, with 7 bases between the two germline ends. Looked up from germline, CDR1 is SNHLY and CDR2 is FYNNEI. The CDR3 nucleotides are TGTGCCAGCAGTGAAGCGGGGCCATATGGCTACACCTTC. This translates into CASSEAGPYGYTF.

The gene calls are TRBV6-6 and TRBJ1-3, with D uncertain. The CDR3 runs 15 residues. Trimming removed 4 bases from V and 4 bases from J, with 14 bases in between. Germline-derived CDR1 and CDR2 are MNHNY and SVGAGI (reference sequence). CDR3: CASSSLTAGGNTIYF. DNA of the CDR3: TGTGCCAGCAGTTCCCTAACGGCGGGGGGAAACACCATATATTTT.

This clone was detected once. CDR3 nucleotides: TGTGCCAGCTCAACAGGGGACGAGCAGTACTTC. The encoded protein is CASSTGDEQYF. The gene calls are TRBV18 and TRBJ2-7, with TRBD1 matching 7 bases. The CDR3 has 11 amino acids. Germline V gene lookup returns CDR1 KGHSH and CDR2 LQKENI. With V trimmed by 5 bases and J by 5 bases, 0 bases remained unmatched.

The rearrangement uses TRBV7-9 and TRBJ2-2; 13 nucleotides match TRBD2. CDR1 is SEHNR and CDR2 is FQNEAQ in the germline V gene (reference sequence). V shed 6 bases and J 4 bases; nucleotides not matched to a gene: 5. The CDR3 loop spans 16 amino acids. The CDR3 DNA is TGTGCCAGCAGAGGACTAGCGGGAGTTGGCACCGGGGAGCTGTTTTTT. Translated, it gives CASRGLAGVGTGELFF.

The genes are TRBV5-4 and TRBJ2-2; 9 bases are a match to TRBD1. Germline CDR1 reads SGHNT; CDR2 reads YYREEE (reference sequence). J lost 3 bases, V lost 6 bases, and 12 bases had no gene match. This CDR3 comprises 17 residues. The CDR3 nucleotides are TGTGCCAGCACCATTCTTCGGACAGGGGCCGACACCGGGGAGCTGTTTTTT. It encodes CASTILRTGADTGELFF.

This clone turned up a few times. The V gene is TRBV11-1, the J gene TRBJ2-1; 11 nucleotides align to TRBD2. The CDR3 runs to 17 residues. Germline-derived CDR1 and CDR2 are SGHAT and FQDESV (reference sequence). With 3 bases clipped from V and 4 bases from J, the junction kept 8 bases outside the gene matches. CDR3 amino acids: CASSFPTSGKQYNEQFF. For the CDR3, the DNA is TGTGCCAGCAGCTTCCCGACTAGCGGGAAACAATACAATGAGCAGTTCTTC.

The gene calls are TRBV15 and TRBJ2-3, with 8 bases that match TRBD2. Germline V lookup: CDR1 LNHNV, CDR2 YYDKDF (reference sequence). CDR3 length: 16 residues. The trim removed 2 bases at V and 5 bases at J, leaving 9 bases unmatched. The CDR3 loop reads CATSRPHGRAGDTQYF. In DNA, the CDR3 is TGTGCCACCAGCAGACCCCACGGGAGGGCCGGAGATACGCAGTATTTT.

The chain combines TRBV7-6 with TRBJ2-1; 7 nucleotides match TRBD2. The germline V gene has CDR1 SGHVS and CDR2 FNYEAQ. V was pared by 4 bases and J by 0 bases, with 9 bases of the junction left unmatched. The CDR3 spans 17 residues. CDR3 bases: TGTGCCAGCAGCTCAAGAGGAGCGGGAACCTCCTACAATGAGCAGTTCTTC. Protein sequence: CASSSRGAGTSYNEQFF.

Ten or more counts support this clone. This chain joins TRBV6-1 and TRBJ1-1; possible D gene TRBD1, 5 bases. CDR1 MNHNS and CDR2 SASEGT come from the germline V gene. This CDR3 has 13 amino acids. The V end was cut by 11 bases, the J end by 2 bases, with 15 bases between. This CDR3 reads CAGGSEGNTEAFF. Written as DNA, the CDR3 is TGTGCCGGGGGTTCGGAAGGAAACACTGAAGCTTTCTTT.

This clone was recorded a few times. The chain joins TRBV5-6 to TRBJ2-5; no clear D. This CDR3 is built from 13 residues. The germline CDR1 and CDR2 sequences are SGHDT and YYEEEE. The V gene lost 2 bases and the J gene lost 0 bases, with 5 bases spanning the gap. CDR3 residues: CASSLQNQETQYF. CDR3 nucleotides: TGTGCCAGCAGCTTACAGAACCAAGAGACCCAGTACTTC.

The chain couples TRBV11-1 to TRBJ1-1, with TRBD1 identical over 8 bases. The CDR3 runs to 13 residues. The trim removed 5 bases at V and 5 bases at J, leaving 4 bases unmatched. Looked up from germline, CDR1 is SGHAT and CDR2 is FQDESV (reference sequence). CDR3 in amino acids: CASSVQGGTEAFF. For the CDR3, the DNA is TGTGCCAGCAGCGTACAGGGGGGGACTGAAGCTTTCTTT.

This clone was seen once. The gene calls are TRBV10-3 and TRBJ1-1, with a tentative D call TRBD1 (5 bases). Germline lookup yields CDR1 ENHRY and CDR2 SYGVKD. This CDR3 is 16 amino acids long. V was shortened by 3 bases and J by 1 base, with 15 bases between the two germline ends. The CDR3 region is CAISDNLRGPNTEAFF. The CDR3 nucleotides read TGTGCCATCAGTGACAACCTCCGGGGCCCGAACACTGAAGCTTTCTTT.

This clone has more than one count but fewer than ten. This sequence joins TRBV28 and TRBJ2-1; possibly TRBD2 for D (5 bases). The CDR3 is 13 amino acids. Trimming took 7 bases from V and 1 from J, leaving 8 bases between them. The germline V gene has CDR1 MDHEN and CDR2 SYDVKM. The CDR3 loop is CASIRGSYNEQFF. DNA of the CDR3: TGTGCCAGCATTCGGGGTTCCTACAATGAGCAGTTCTTC.

This rearrangement joins TRBV15 to TRBJ1-2, with D uncertain. V gave up 1 base and J gave up 7 bases, with 16 bases separating them. This CDR3 comprises 15 residues. The germline CDR1 and CDR2 sequences are LNHNV and YYDKDF (reference sequence). The CDR3 coding sequence is TGTGCCACCAGCAGAGGGGCTGGGTCCCTGTTTGGCTACACCTTC. Protein sequence: CATSRGAGSLFGYTF.

V usage is TRBV18 and J usage is TRBJ2-3; 9 bases agree with TRBD2. Germline CDR1 reads KGHSH; CDR2 reads LQKENI. This CDR3 spans 16 amino acids. After removal of 0 bases from V and 0 bases from J, the junction contained 1 base not matched to a gene. CDR3 coding DNA: TGTGCCAGCTCACCACCGGGACTAGCTAGCACAGATACGCAGTATTTT. Translation: CASSPPGLASTDTQYF.

In this sample, this clone turned up a few times. CDR3 DNA sequence: TGTGCCAGCAGCCCTGACCTGAGGGGCAATCAGCCCCAGCATTTT. Protein product: CASSPDLRGNQPQHF. The chain carries TRBV28 and TRBJ1-5; D not resolved. The germline gives CDR1 MDHEN, CDR2 SYDVKM. CDR3 length equals 15 residues. The V end was cut by 6 bases, the J end by 2 bases, with 14 bases between.